These 11 T cell receptor beta chains came from one sample sequenced in a study of T cells in Graves' hyperthyroidism and ophthalmopathy. RNA transcripts gave rise to amplified TCR beta CDR3 regions. With the HTBI primer set, the TCR CDR3 went through a first round of RT-PCR. TCRdb called the multiplex PCR reads again in MiXCR, with one record for every CDR3 protein. The table shows roughly 840,000 distinct CDR3 sequences, with 35% to 45% occurring only once. Sequencing input: blood. Receptor source: a man in his late teens or twenties with Graves' hyperthyroidism.

Of note for this clonotype: This could be a read error, since a much larger clone is one nucleotide away. The V call is TRBV5-4, the J call TRBJ2-6, with TRBD2 matching over 9 bases. The V gene's germline CDR1 is SGHNT and CDR2 YYREEE (reference sequence). The CDR3 covers 16 residues. CDR3 loop: CASSGGTSSGANVPTF. The DNA of the CDR3 is TGTGCCAGCAGCGGGGGGACTAGCTCTGGGGCCAACGTCCCGACTTTC.

This clonotype was detected many times. The chain carries TRBV15 and TRBJ1-1; 11 bases are shared with TRBD1. J was trimmed by 3 bases and V by 8 bases; bases with no gene match: 2. Germline V gene sequence: CDR1 LNHNV, CDR2 YYDKDF (reference sequence). The CDR3 is 13 amino acids. The CDR3 is CATAGQGDTEAFF. The DNA of the CDR3 is TGTGCCACCGCGGGACAGGGGGACACTGAAGCTTTCTTT. The entire variable domain, with the rest obtained from reference TRBV15 and TRBJ1-1, is as follows: DAMVIQNPRYQVTQFGKPVTLSCSQTLNHNVMYWYQQKSSQAPKLLFHYYDKDFNNEADTPDNFQSRRPNTSFCFLDIRSPGLGDTAMYLCATAGQGDTEAFFGQGTRLTVV.

This clonotype was observed a few times. V is TRBV9 and J is TRBJ1-4; 11 bases fit TRBD1. With V trimmed by 4 bases and J by 8 bases, 13 bases remained unmatched. This CDR3 comprises 17 residues. Germline V gene sequence: CDR1 SGDLS, CDR2 YYNGEE. The CDR3 spells CASSRRTGGETGEKLFF. The CDR3 bases are TGTGCCAGCAGCCGCAGGACAGGGGGCGAGACTGGGGAAAAACTGTTTTTT.

This clonotype was seen only a few times. V is TRBV14 and J is TRBJ1-5; 7 bases are shared with TRBD1. This CDR3 is 15 amino acids long. Germline values: CDR1 SGHDN, CDR2 FVKESK. Losses at the gene ends were 3 bases for V and 5 bases for J; bases not matched to a gene: 7. CDR3 sequence reads: CASSQATGAHQPQHF. The CDR3 nucleotides read TGTGCCAGCAGCCAGGCTACAGGGGCGCATCAGCCCCAGCATTTT.

This clonotype was recorded at least ten times. The V gene is TRBV10-3, the J gene TRBJ1-2; D uncertain. With 3 bases removed from V and 6 bases from J, the gap between germline ends came to 11 bases. CDR3 size: 13 residues. The germline V gene encodes CDR1 ENHRY and CDR2 SYGVKD. The CDR3 nucleotides are TGTGCCATCAGTGACTCCTTGGCGGATGGCTACACCTTC. Its protein is CAISDSLADGYTF.

There are many counts of this clonotype. The chain employs TRBV10-3 and TRBJ2-2; D gene ambiguous. The CDR3 runs 14 residues. Per germline, CDR1 ENHRY and CDR2 SYGVKD. V was shortened by 4 bases and J by 6 bases, with 12 bases between the two germline ends. CDR3 residues: CAISAASRAGELFF. The DNA for the CDR3 is TGTGCCATCAGTGCGGCGTCCCGTGCCGGGGAGCTGTTTTTT.

V and J are TRBV25-1 and TRBJ1-2; 7 positions agree with TRBD1. The CDR3 length is 13 residues. Germline V gene sequence: CDR1 MGHDK, CDR2 SYGVNS. V lost 7 bases, J lost 4 bases, and 6 bases stayed unmatched. The CDR3 DNA follows: TGTGCCAGCACCCAGGGGGACCTCTATGGCTACACCTTC. As protein: CASTQGDLYGYTF.

The chain combines TRBV19 with TRBJ1-4, with D perhaps TRBD1 (5 bases). The CDR3 is 14 residues long. The V gene lost 7 bases and the J gene lost 3 bases, with 12 bases spanning the gap. Looked up from germline, CDR1 is LNHDA and CDR2 is SQIVND (reference sequence). The CDR3 region has the DNA TGTGCCAGTAAGGAGGGACCGGCTAATGAAAAACTGTTTTTT. This codes for CASKEGPANEKLFF.

This clonotype was picked up many times. This chain's CDR3 is CASTPGAVYGYTF. The CDR3 DNA sequence: TGTGCCAGTACCCCAGGGGCAGTCTATGGCTACACCTTC. The V gene is TRBV19, the J gene TRBJ1-2; D possibly corresponds to TRBD1 (6 bases). CDR3 length equals 13 residues. CDR1 is LNHDA and CDR2 is SQIVND in the germline V gene (reference sequence). V gave up 7 bases and J gave up 4 bases, with 13 bases separating them. The complete variable domain, with remaining parts taken from reference TRBV19 and TRBJ1-2, reads DGGITQSPKYLFRKEGQNVTLSCEQNLNHDAMYWYRQDPGQGLRLIYYSQIVNDFQKGDIAEGYSVSREKKESFPLTVTSAQKNPTAFYLCASTPGAVYGYTFGSGTRLTVV.

The chain is built from TRBV7-3 and TRBJ2-2, with 8 bases lining up with TRBD1. V lost 5 bases to trimming and J lost 1 base; unmatched junction nucleotides: 6. Germline V gene sequence: CDR1 SGHTA, CDR2 FQGTGA. CDR3 length equals 16 residues. The CDR3 nucleotides read TGTGCCAGCAGCCCTGGACAGGGAATGAACACCGGGGAGCTGTTTTTT. Protein sequence: CASSPGQGMNTGELFF.

The V and J genes are TRBV14 and TRBJ1-2, with TRBD1 matching 7 bases. The CDR3 has 16 residues. V dropped 0 bases and J dropped 6; count of bases not matched to a gene: 10. Germline-derived CDR1 and CDR2 are SGHDN and FVKESK. CDR3 nucleotides: TGTGCCAGCAGCCAAGAACCATCCGGGACAGAAGATGGCTACACCTTC. Translation gives CASSQEPSGTEDGYTF.